This T cell receptor (beta chain) was captured by sequencing in a study of high-grade serous ovarian cancer treatment subgroups. For the study at large: Samples averaged around 14,000 reads and roughly 7,700 unique TCR beta rearrangements. Study-wide results and caveats: CDR1 and CDR2 were left unanalyzed; analyses focused on CDR3.

This clone was observed a handful of times. Antigen: not known. TCRdb's table, derived via immunoSEQ multiplex PCR, lists solely in-frame clones and lacks some. The table records thousands of clones, 78% of them present only once. The tumor samples were collected prior to definitive surgery or chemotherapy. V trimming: 4 bases; J trimming: 2 bases; junction bases outside the gene matches: 8. CDR3 length: 17 residues. Germline CDR1 reads SGHRS; CDR2 reads YFSETQ. The gene calls are TRBV5-1 and TRBJ2-3; 12 positions match TRBD1. The clonotype originates from a human donor with high-grade serous ovarian cancer. Sequenced material: tumor tissue. CDR3 residues: CASSPRRGQGATDTQYF. The CDR3 coding sequence is TGCGCCAGCAGCCCAAGAAGGGGACAGGGGGCCACAGATACGCAGTATTTT. The variable domain in full, completed from reference TRBV5-1 and TRBJ2-3, reads KAGVTQTPRYLIKTRGQQVTLSCSPISGHRSVSWYQQTPGQGLQFLFEYFSETQRNKGNFPGRFSGRQFSNSRSEMNVSTLELGDSALYLCASSPRRGQGATDTQYFGPGTRLTVL.